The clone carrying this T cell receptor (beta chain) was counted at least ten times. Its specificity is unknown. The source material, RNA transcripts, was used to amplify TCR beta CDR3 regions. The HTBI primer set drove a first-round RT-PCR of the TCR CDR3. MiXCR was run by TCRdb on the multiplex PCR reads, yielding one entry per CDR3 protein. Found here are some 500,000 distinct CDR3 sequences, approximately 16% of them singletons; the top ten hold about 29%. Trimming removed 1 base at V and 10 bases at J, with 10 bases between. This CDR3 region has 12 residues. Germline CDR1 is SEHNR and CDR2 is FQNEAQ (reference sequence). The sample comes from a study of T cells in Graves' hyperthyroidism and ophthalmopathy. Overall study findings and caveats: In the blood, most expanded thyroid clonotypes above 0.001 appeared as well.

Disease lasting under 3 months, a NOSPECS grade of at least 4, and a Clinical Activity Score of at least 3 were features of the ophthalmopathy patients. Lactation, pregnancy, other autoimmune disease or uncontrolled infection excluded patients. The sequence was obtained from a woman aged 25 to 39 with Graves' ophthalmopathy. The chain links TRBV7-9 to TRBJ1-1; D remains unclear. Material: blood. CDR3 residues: CASSLDPDRAFF. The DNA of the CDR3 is TGTGCCAGCAGCTTAGACCCAGATCGAGCTTTCTTT.